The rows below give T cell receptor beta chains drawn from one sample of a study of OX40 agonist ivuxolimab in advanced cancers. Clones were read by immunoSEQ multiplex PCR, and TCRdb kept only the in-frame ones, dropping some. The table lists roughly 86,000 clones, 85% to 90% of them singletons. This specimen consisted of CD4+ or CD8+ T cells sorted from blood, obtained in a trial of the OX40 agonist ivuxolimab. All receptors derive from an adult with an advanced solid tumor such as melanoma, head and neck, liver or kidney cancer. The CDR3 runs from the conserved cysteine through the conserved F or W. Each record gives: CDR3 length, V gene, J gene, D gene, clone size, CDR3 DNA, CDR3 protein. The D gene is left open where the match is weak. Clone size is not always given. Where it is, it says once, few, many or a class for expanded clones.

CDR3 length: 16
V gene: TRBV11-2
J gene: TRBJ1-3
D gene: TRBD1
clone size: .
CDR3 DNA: TGTGCCAGCAGCTACCCACAGGGGCGATCTGGAAACACCATATATTTT
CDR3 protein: CASSYPQGRSGNTIYF

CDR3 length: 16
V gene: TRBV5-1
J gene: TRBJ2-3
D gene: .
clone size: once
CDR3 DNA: TGCGCCAGCAGCTTACAGGGATCTCCCTCCACAGATACGCAGTATTTT
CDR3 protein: CASSLQGSPSTDTQYF

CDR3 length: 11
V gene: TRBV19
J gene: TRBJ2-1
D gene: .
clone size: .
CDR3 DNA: TGTGCCAGTAGTATAGGGGATGAGCAGTTCTTC
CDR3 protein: CASSIGDEQFF

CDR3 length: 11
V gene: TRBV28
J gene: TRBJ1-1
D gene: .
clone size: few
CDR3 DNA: TGTGCCAGCAGTTTGGGGACTGAAGCTTTCTTT
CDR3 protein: CASSLGTEAFF

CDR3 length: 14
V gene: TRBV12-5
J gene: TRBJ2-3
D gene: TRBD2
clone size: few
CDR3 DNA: TGTGCTAGTGTAGCTAGCGGGGGAGGAGATACGCAGTATTTT
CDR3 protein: CASVASGGGDTQYF

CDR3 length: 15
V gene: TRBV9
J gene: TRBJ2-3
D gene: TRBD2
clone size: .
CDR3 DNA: TGTGCCAGCAGCCCCGGGGGAGGGTTCGTAGATACGCAGTATTTT
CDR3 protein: CASSPGGGFVDTQYF

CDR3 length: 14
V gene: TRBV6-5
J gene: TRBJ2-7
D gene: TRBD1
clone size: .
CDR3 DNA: TGTGCCAGCAGGAAAGGACAGGGTCTCTACGAGCAGTACTTC
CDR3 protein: CASRKGQGLYEQYF

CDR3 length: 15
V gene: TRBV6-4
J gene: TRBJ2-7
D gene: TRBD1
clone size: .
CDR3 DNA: TGTGCCAGCAGCAAGGGACAGGGGCGACCCTACGAGCAGTACTTC
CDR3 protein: CASSKGQGRPYEQYF

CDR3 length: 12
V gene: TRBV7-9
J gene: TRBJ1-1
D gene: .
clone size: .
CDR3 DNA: TGTGCCAGCAGCTTGGGTGTAGCTGAAGCTTTCTTT
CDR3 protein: CASSLGVAEAFF

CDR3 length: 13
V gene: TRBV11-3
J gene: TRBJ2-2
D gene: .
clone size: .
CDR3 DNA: TGTGCCAGCAGCGATCCGAACACCGGGGAGCTGTTTTTT
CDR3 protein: CASSDPNTGELFF

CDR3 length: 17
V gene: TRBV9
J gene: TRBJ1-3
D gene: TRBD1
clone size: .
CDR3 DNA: TGTGCCAGCAGCTCCACCAGACAGGGGGCCTCTGGAAACACCATATATTTT
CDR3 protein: CASSSTRQGASGNTIYF

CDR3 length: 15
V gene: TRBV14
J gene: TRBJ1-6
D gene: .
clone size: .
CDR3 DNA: TGTGCCAGCAGCCGCCAGACAGCTTCAAATTCACCCCTCCACTTT
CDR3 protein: CASSRQTASNSPLHF

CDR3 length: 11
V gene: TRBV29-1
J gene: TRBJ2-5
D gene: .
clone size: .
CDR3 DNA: TGCAGCGTTGAAGCCTGGGAGACCCAGTACTTC
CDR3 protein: CSVEAWETQYF

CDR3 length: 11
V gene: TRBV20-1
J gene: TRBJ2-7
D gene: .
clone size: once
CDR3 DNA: TGCAGTGCACCTCAGGCTTACGAGCAGTACTTC
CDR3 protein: CSAPQAYEQYF

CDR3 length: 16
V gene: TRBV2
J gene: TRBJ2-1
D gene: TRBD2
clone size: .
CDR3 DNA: TGTGCCAGCAGTAAGGGACTAGCGGGATCTTGGGATGAGCAGTTCTTC
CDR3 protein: CASSKGLAGSWDEQFF

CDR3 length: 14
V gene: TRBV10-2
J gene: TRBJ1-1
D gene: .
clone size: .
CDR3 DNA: TGCGCCAGCAGTGGGCGAATGAGGAACACTGAAGCTTTCTTT
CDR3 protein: CASSGRMRNTEAFF

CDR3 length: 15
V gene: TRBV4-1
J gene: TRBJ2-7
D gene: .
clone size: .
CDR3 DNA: TGCGCCAGCAGCCAAGGATCGTACGGGACCTACGAGCAGTACTTC
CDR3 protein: CASSQGSYGTYEQYF

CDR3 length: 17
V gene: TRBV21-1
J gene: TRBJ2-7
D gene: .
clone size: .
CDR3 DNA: TGTGCCAGCAGCAAACCCACGAATGAGGGTCGGCGGTACGAGCAGTACTTC
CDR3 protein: CASSKPTNEGRRYEQYF

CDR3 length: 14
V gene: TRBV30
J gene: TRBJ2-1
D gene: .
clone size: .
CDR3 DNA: TGTGCCTGGACCGGGAGAATAGGCTACAATGAGCAGTTCTTC
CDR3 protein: CAWTGRIGYNEQFF

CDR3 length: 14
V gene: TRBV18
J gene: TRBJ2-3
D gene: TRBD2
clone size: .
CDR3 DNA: TGTGCCAGCTCACCGATCCGGGGGGCAGATACGCAGTATTTT
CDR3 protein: CASSPIRGADTQYF

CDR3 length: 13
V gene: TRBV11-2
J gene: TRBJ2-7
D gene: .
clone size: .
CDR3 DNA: TGTGCCAGCAGCTTAGAAATTCCCTACGAGCAGTACTTC
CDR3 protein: CASSLEIPYEQYF

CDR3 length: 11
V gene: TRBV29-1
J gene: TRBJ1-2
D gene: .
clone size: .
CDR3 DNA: TGCAGCGTAGGGACGGTCCATGGCTACACCTTC
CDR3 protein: CSVGTVHGYTF

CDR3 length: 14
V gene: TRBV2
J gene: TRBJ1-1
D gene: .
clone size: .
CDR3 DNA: TGTGCCAGCAGTGAGAAGGGACTCCGGGATGAAGCTTTCTTT
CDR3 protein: CASSEKGLRDEAFF

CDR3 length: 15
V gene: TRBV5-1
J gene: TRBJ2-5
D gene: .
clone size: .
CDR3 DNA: TGCGCCAGCAGCTTGGCTCCAGGGGTCCAAGAGACCCAGTACTTC
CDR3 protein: CASSLAPGVQETQYF

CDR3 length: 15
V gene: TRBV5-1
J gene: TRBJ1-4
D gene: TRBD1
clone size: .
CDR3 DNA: TGCGCCAGCAGCTACGGACAGGTTGGGACTGAAAAACTGTTTTTT
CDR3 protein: CASSYGQVGTEKLFF

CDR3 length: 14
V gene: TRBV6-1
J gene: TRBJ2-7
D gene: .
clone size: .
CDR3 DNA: TGTGCCAGCAGTGAACCCGCAGGGTGGAACGAGCAGTACTTC
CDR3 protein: CASSEPAGWNEQYF